The sequence of this T cell receptor beta chain was determined in a study of regulatory T cells in long-lasting Graves disease (dated by TCRdb to 2020 to 2022). In terms of the full investigation: Persistent Graves' disease was defined as persistently positive TSH receptor autoantibodies together with antithyroid drug treatment for over 5 years. The study was conducted in China and was registered as a clinical trial. TCR sequencing covered some 13 persistent and 20 newly diagnosed Graves' disease patients, some 33 samples in total. Persistent Graves' disease patients were compared with newly diagnosed Graves' disease patients by peripheral blood TCR sequencing and RNA sequencing. Persistent Graves' disease patients in the clinical cohort had taken antithyroid drugs for roughly ten years on average. Paper-wide results and their limitations: Persistent Graves' disease patients showed lower TCR Shannon entropy and fewer highly expanded clones than newly diagnosed patients, suggesting clonal expansion. More public clonotypes were shared among persistent patients (2,741) than among newly diagnosed patients (over 900). As a limitation, the authors acknowledged that the small sample size may reduce accuracy. TRBV28, TRBJ1-2 and TRBJ2-5 were preferentially used in persistent disease, while TRBV20-1 and TRBJ2-1 were favored in newly diagnosed disease. Only peripheral blood was studied, because thyroid tissue, the primary lesion, was inaccessible. Sequencing and analysis were limited to the TCR beta chain.

The CDR3 runs 12 amino acids, cysteine and phenylalanine included. CDR3 DNA is the only sequence kept; it has 36 bases, read in frame from the first base. V loses 1 base, J loses 8 bases, and the germline ends lie 11 bases apart. CDR1 and CDR2 (GTSNPN, SVGIG) derive from the germline V gene (reference sequence). Libraries were made using multiplex PCR. Sequencing took place on an Illumina HiSeq 4000. TCR beta libraries were built with iRepertoire HTBI primers and Arm-PCR amplification of CDR3 regions. PCR products were gel purified before sequencing. The original methods were these. Gene usage analysis of CDR3 amino acid clonotypes used the approximately 56 TRBV and 14 to 15 TRBJ segments found across samples. COPE and FqMerger were used to merge filtered high-quality paired reads into contigs. Contigs were aligned with BLAST to IMGT TRBV, TRBD and TRBJ reference genes, and CDR3 was defined per IMGT. Highly expanded clones were defined as clonotypes with a frequency above 0.1%. Repertoire diversity was measured by Shannon entropy, and V-J evenness by the Gini coefficient. A clonotype was considered public if more than one individual shared it. TCRdb reworked the public reads: Q25 trimming with fastp, MiXCR clone assembly, productive beta chains retained. Rows with a matching CDR3 protein are joined into one entry that keeps the most common DNA and genes. Clone size and V and J calls follow TCRdb, not the original study. In all, the sample holds around 450,000 distinct CDR3 sequences, and about 22% of those were seen once. The ten largest clonotypes hold roughly 7.7% of the sample.

This clonotype showed up many times. It lacks a known antigen. The input lacks base qualities; no much larger clone sits a single base away. The sample's time point label, in plain terms: persistent/refractory GD, antithyroid drugs over 5 years with positive TRAb. For both TCR sequencing and RNA sequencing, RNA was extracted from PBMCs using TRIzol. The diagnosis of Graves' disease followed American Thyroid Association guidelines. Patients for the study were recruited at an endocrinology department in Xi'an, China. From each patient, approximately 9.9 milliliters of peripheral blood was collected into an EDTA anticoagulant tube. Ficoll Paque Plus density gradient separation was used to isolate PBMCs, and no additional T cell sorting was done. An Agilent 2100 Bioanalyzer and agarose gel were used to check RNA quality, and a NanoDrop 2000 was used to measure RNA concentration.

This sequence originates from a female donor with Graves disease. Here the chain combines TRBV30 and TRBJ1-1, and the D gene may be TRBD1, 6 bases matching. Here the sequenced sample was peripheral blood mononuclear cells (PBMCs), taken when the disease was refractory, from a patient treated with antithyroid drugs. In nucleotides, the sequence is TGTGCCTGGAGTGACACAGGGACAGAAGCTTTCTTT. It is translated as CAWSDTGTEAFF.